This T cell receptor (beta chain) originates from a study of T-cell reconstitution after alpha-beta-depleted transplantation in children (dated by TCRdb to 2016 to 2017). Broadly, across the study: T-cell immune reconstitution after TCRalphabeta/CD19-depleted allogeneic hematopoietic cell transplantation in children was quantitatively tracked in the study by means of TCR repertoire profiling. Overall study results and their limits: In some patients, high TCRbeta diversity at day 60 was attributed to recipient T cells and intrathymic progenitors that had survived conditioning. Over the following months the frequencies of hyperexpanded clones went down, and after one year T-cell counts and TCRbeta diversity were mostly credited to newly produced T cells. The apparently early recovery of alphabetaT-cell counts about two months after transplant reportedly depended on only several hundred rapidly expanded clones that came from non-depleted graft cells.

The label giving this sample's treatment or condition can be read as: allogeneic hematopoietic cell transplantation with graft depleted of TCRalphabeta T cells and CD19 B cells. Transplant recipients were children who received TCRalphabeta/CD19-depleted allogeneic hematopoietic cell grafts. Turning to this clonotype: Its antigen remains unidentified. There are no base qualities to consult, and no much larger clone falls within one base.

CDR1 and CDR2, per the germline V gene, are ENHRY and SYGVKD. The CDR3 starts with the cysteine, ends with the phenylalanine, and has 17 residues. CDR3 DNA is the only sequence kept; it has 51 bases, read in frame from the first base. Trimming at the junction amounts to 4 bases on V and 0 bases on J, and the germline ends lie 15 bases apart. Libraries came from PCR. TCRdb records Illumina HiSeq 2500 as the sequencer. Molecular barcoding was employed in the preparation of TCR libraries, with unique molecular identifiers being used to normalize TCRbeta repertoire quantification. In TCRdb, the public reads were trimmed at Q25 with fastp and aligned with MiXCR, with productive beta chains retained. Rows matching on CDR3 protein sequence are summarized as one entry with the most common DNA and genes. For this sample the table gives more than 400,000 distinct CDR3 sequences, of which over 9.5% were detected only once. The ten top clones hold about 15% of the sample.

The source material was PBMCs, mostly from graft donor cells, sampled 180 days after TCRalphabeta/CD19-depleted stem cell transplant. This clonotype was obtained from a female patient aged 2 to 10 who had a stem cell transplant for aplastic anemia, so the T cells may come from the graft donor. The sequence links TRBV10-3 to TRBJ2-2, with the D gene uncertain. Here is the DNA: TGTGCCATCAGTGTTACGCACACTACTGCGAACACCGGGGAGCTGTTTTTT. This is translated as CAISVTHTTANTGELFF.